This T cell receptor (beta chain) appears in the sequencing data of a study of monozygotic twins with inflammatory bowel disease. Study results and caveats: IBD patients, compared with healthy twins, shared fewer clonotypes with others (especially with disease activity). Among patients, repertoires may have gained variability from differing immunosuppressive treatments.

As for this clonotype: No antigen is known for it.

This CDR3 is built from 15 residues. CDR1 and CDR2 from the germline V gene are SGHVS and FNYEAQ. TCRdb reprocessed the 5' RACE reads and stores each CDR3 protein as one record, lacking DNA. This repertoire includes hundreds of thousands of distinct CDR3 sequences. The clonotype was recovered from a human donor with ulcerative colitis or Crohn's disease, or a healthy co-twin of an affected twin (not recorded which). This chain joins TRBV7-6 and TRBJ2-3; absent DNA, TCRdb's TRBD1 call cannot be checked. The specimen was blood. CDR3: CASSFNGGDGDTQYF.